The 11 T cell receptor beta chains in this list originate from one sample, sequenced in a study of blood T cell repertoires in COVID-19 (dated by TCRdb to about 2020). The library was obtained by the immunoSEQ multiplex PCR assay. TCRdb mirrors the immuneACCESS table, restricted to in-frame sequences. Some clones are absent from its copies; in checked studies, under half trace to an unresolved V gene, and the reason for the others is unknown. This sample gives under 20,000 clones in total; roughly three quarters of them show up just once. The top ten hold roughly 8.7% of the sample. Sequencing input: peripheral blood. The source of these receptors is a man in his fifties or sixties with acute or convalescent COVID-19.

The chain couples TRBV10-2 to TRBJ1-4; D unresolved. The CDR3 is 15 residues long. The germline V gene encodes CDR1 WSHSY and CDR2 SAAADI. Trimming pared 6 bases from V and 8 bases from J, leaving 19 bases between. CDR3 DNA sequence: TGCGCCAGCAGCCCCTACGGTAGAGCGGGGGAAAAACTGTTTTTT. It specifies CASSPYGRAGEKLFF.

The rearrangement uses TRBV6-5 and TRBJ2-2, with D possibly being TRBD1 (5 bases). Germline CDR1 MNHEY, CDR2 SVGAGI. The germline V and J ends were trimmed by 6 bases and 1 base, with 6 bases remaining between them. This CDR3 spans 13 amino acids. CDR3 residues: CASSQGNTGELFF. In DNA form, the CDR3 reads TGTGCCAGCAGCCAGGGGAACACCGGGGAGCTGTTTTTT.

The chain joins TRBV19 to TRBJ2-2, with no clear D. The germline V gene has CDR1 LNHDA and CDR2 SQIVND (reference sequence). This CDR3 region has 15 residues. V lost 7 bases and J lost 0, with 12 bases in between. The CDR3 sequence is CASTVRHSNTGELFF. CDR3 sequence (DNA): TGTGCCAGTACGGTCCGACATTCGAACACCGGGGAGCTGTTTTTT.

This clone was observed a few times. The chain carries TRBV7-9 and TRBJ1-1; D unclear. The CDR3 has 14 amino acids. Germline CDR1 and CDR2: SEHNR and FQNEAQ (reference sequence). Trimming cost V 2 bases and J 5 bases, with 12 bases left between them. CDR3 sequence (DNA): TGTGCCAGCAGCTTAATTAAGACGGGGACTGAAGCTTTCTTT. Translated: CASSLIKTGTEAFF.

The genes are TRBV28 and TRBJ2-5; D may be TRBD2 (6 bases). This CDR3 spans 14 amino acids. V was clipped by 5 bases and J by 9 bases, with 19 bases between them. CDR1 and CDR2 from the germline V gene are MDHEN and SYDVKM. The CDR3 nucleotides are TGTGCCAGCAGTAGTGACGCCAGGAGGGAAGCCCAGTACTTC. This sequence encodes CASSSDARREAQYF.

This clone was counted only a few times. The J gene is TRBJ1-1, the V gene TRBV28, with D hard to call. The CDR3 sequence is 12 residues long. The V gene's germline CDR1 is MDHEN and CDR2 SYDVKM. The V gene lost 5 bases and the J gene lost 8 bases, with 12 bases spanning the gap. CDR3 loop: CASSPSKPEAFF. CDR3 nucleotide sequence: TGTGCCAGCAGTCCGAGTAAACCCGAAGCTTTCTTT.

The CDR3 here is CASSFQEGRGHGYTF. DNA of the CDR3: TGTGCCAGCAGCTTTCAAGAAGGGCGGGGTCATGGCTACACCTTC. V and J are TRBV7-9 and TRBJ1-2; no definite D call. CDR3 length: 15 residues. Per the germline V gene, CDR1 is SEHNR and CDR2 is FQNEAQ (reference sequence). V lost 3 bases and J 6 bases, leaving 17 bases between the germline ends.

The chain has TRBV5-4 and TRBJ2-5; 15 bases line up with TRBD2. CDR1 SGHNT and CDR2 YYREEE come from the germline V gene (reference sequence). CDR3 size: 18 residues. V shed 4 bases, J shed 4 bases, and the junction held 11 bases outside the gene matches. The CDR3 here is CASSQGTSGGPGLETQYF. The CDR3 nucleotides read TGTGCCAGCAGCCAGGGGACTAGCGGGGGGCCGGGGCTAGAGACCCAGTACTTC. Variable domain in full (rest from reference TRBV5-4 and TRBJ2-5): ETGVTQSPTHLIKTRGQQVTLRCSSQSGHNTVSWYQQALGQGPQFIFQYYREEENGRGNFPPRFSGLQFPNYSSELNVNALELDDSALYLCASSQGTSGGPGLETQYFGPGTRLLVL.

CDR3 sequence: CASSIGSEAFF. CDR3 DNA sequence: TGTGCCAGTAGTATCGGTTCTGAAGCTTTCTTT. This chain connects TRBV19 to TRBJ1-1; D ambiguous. Germline V gene sequence: CDR1 LNHDA, CDR2 SQIVND (reference sequence). V lost 3 bases and J lost 6, with 5 bases in between. This CDR3 has 11 amino acids.

The J gene is TRBJ2-5, the V gene TRBV7-9; D gene unclear. The ends were cut back, 4 bases at V and 4 bases at J, with 10 bases in the middle. Germline V gene lookup returns CDR1 SEHNR and CDR2 FQNEAQ (reference sequence). CDR3 length: 13 amino acids. CDR3 loop: CASSSPVRETQYF. CDR3 nucleotide sequence: TGTGCCAGCAGCTCCCCAGTCAGAGAGACCCAGTACTTC.

This chain connects TRBV2 to TRBJ1-2, with D possibly TRBD1 on 5 matching bases. The germline V and J ends were trimmed by 5 bases and 5 bases, with 12 bases remaining between them. The CDR3 loop spans 13 amino acids. Germline CDR1 SNHLY, CDR2 FYNNEI. The CDR3 region has the DNA TGTGCCAGCAGTTCGGACATGGGGTATGGCTACACCTTC. As protein: CASSSDMGYGYTF.